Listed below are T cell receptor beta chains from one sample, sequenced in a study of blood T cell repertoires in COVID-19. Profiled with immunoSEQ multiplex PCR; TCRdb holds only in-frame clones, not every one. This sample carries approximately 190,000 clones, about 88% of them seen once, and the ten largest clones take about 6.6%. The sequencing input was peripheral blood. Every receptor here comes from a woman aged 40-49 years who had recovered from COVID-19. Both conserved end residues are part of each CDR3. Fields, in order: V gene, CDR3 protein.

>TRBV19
CASEERLNYGYTF
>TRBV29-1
CSVDMRTEAFF
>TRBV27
CASRPTGWETQYF
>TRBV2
CAISGGSTDTQYF
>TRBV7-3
CASSPDTEAKEQYF
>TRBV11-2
CASSLRSASSYNEQFF
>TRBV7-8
CASSLARLLNNEQFF
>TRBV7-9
CASSVGQGGVETQYF
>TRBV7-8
CASSPNRGHLDTQYF
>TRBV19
CASSIDARGYRELLRYGYTF
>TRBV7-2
CASSPPGTVNTGELFF
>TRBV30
CAWSRSQGFGIGYEQYF
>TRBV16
CASSQPGPDYEAFF
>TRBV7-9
CASSPFSGGSVYNEQFF
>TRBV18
CASSPGLVSYNEQFF
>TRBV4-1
CASSQPGTGNTEAFF
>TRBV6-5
CASSPGTGAVLTF
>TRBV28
CASSPPGQGSNEQFF
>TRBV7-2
CASSPEGIPIYEQYF
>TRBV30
CAWTFGQNEKLFF
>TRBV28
CASSFPVKNTEAFF
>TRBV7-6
CASSASGESYNEQFF
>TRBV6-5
CASSSGQGAQEQYF
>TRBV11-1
CASSPDQGANSPLHF
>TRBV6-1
CASSGAGGPSLGTDTQYF
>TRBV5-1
CASSLEPGPNYGYTF
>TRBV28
CASAEFSLAGNNEQFF
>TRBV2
CASSPLTGSGEKLFF
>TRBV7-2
CASSLRSGTGTLNTEAFF
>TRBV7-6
CASSRTRTSGEQFF
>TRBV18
CASSRTGTGDLQETQYF
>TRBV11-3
CASSSPTTSTQYF
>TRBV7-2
CASSLVGQGSAFF
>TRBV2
CAIAGQSTDTQYF
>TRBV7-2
CASSFKSSGNTIYF
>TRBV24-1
CATSDPDREEFF
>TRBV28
CASSQIYRWTRNGVNTEAFF
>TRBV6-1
CASSGRGEFSNQPQHF
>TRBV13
CASSLGGQYYEQYF
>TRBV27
CASSSTDRVGGFEKLFF
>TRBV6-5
CASNGLAEPYEQYF
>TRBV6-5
CASSFEGDSGANVLTF
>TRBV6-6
CASSYVRGSTGELFF
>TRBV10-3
CAISGLAAHEQYF
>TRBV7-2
CASSRPSFNTEAFF
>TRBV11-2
CASSLYARENLLVAEQFF